This T cell receptor beta chain was sequenced during a study of identical twins. Per germline, CDR1 MGHDK and CDR2 SYGVNS. V shed 8 bases and J 7 bases; nucleotides not matched to a gene: 8. This CDR3 comprises 14 residues. Findings and limits, study-wide: Its conclusions, products of cross-sectional statistical analysis, did not come from following the same donors. The study found weaker excess twin sharing in beta out-of-frame sequences.

Template switching added a universal primer site; cDNA carried unique molecular identifiers. TCRdb itself ran the 5' RACE reads through MiXCR, one entry per CDR3 protein. The data contain roughly 230,000 distinct CDR3 sequences, about 8% of them singletons. Concerning this clonotype: What it recognizes is unknown.

Every donor was a healthy Caucasian. A further study also used this sample, focusing on yellow fever vaccine responses in identical twins.

The gene calls are TRBV25-1 and TRBJ1-6, with 7 bases aligning to TRBD1. This clonotype originated in a woman aged 18-29 years in good health. Sequenced material: CD8+ T cells sorted from blood. CDR3 protein: CASAITGVNSPLHF. CDR3 in DNA: TGTGCCAGCGCTATAACAGGGGTCAATTCACCCCTCCACTTT.